The 8 T cell receptor beta chains listed next were all sequenced from one sample in a study of blood T cell repertoires in COVID-19. Clones were read by immunoSEQ multiplex PCR, and TCRdb kept only the in-frame ones, dropping some. The sample records about 190,000 clones, 86% being singletons. Sequenced sample: peripheral blood. All receptors derive from a woman in her thirties with active or convalescent COVID-19.

The chain uses TRBV4-1 and TRBJ2-7; 8 bases match TRBD1. Germline V lookup: CDR1 MGHRA, CDR2 YSYEKL. Unmatched junction bases numbered 5, after V lost 4 bases and J lost 0 bases. The CDR3 contains 15 residues. CDR3 DNA sequence: TGCGCCAGCAGCCTTGGGACAGGCGGCTCCTACGAGCAGTACTTC. Translated, it gives CASSLGTGGSYEQYF.

The rearrangement uses TRBV24-1 and TRBJ2-2; D gene uncertain. Trimming left V 0 bases short and J 2 bases short, with 9 bases between. The CDR3 spans 16 residues. Germline V gene data show CDR1 as KGHDR and CDR2 as SFDVKD. The DNA for the CDR3 is TGTGCCACCAGTGATTTGCAAGGCGGTAACACCGGGGAGCTGTTTTTT. Translating gives CATSDLQGGNTGELFF.

This chain links TRBV7-9 with TRBJ2-2; 11 positions agree with TRBD2. The CDR3 spans 16 residues. The germline V gene encodes CDR1 SEHNR and CDR2 FQNEAQ (reference sequence). The J segment lost 0 bases and the V segment lost 5 bases, leaving 2 bases of the junction unmatched. CDR3 bases: TGTGCCAGCAGCCCGGGACTAGCGGCGAACACCGGGGAGCTGTTTTTT. Its translation: CASSPGLAANTGELFF.

The rearrangement joins TRBV27 to TRBJ2-7, with 11 nucleotides matching TRBD2. In germline, CDR1 is MNHEY, CDR2 SMNVEV (reference sequence). V lost 10 bases, J lost 7 bases, and 9 bases stayed unmatched. CDR3 length equals 13 residues. CDR3 in amino acids: CATGLAGAGEQYF. The CDR3 DNA reads TGTGCCACTGGACTAGCGGGTGCGGGAGAGCAGTACTTC.

This clone was seen more than once but under ten times. This chain joins TRBV5-4 and TRBJ2-3; D gene unclear. The V gene lost 4 bases and the J gene lost 7 bases, with 10 bases spanning the gap. CDR3 length equals 12 residues. In germline, CDR1 is SGHNT, CDR2 YYREEE (reference sequence). CDR3 nucleotides: TGTGCCAGCAGCACGAGCCTACATACGCAGTATTTT. Its protein product is CASSTSLHTQYF.

This clone was recorded a few times. The genes are TRBV7-9 and TRBJ1-1; TRBD1 agrees at 9 bases. This CDR3 spans 14 amino acids. Germline V gene data show CDR1 as SEHNR and CDR2 as FQNEAQ (reference sequence). V trimming: 2 bases; J trimming: 7 bases; junction bases outside the gene matches: 5. The CDR3 DNA sequence: TGTGCCAGCAGCTTACCGGGACAGGGCGTTGAAGCTTTCTTT. This encodes CASSLPGQGVEAFF.

The chain couples TRBV5-1 to TRBJ1-3; 7 bases are a match to TRBD1. The germline V gene encodes CDR1 SGHRS and CDR2 YFSETQ. Germline trimming cut 1 base from V and 0 bases from J; bases unmatched to any gene: 10. This CDR3 has 18 residues. CDR3 protein: CASSLQGDTSFSGNTIYF. The CDR3 DNA follows: TGCGCCAGCAGCTTGCAGGGGGACACGTCTTTCTCTGGAAACACCATATATTTT.

The genes are TRBV24-1 and TRBJ2-2, with D tentatively TRBD2 (6 bases). The CDR3 has 13 amino acids. Germline V gene lookup returns CDR1 KGHDR and CDR2 SFDVKD. V dropped 6 bases and J dropped 7 bases, with 11 bases sitting between them. The CDR3 nucleotides are TGTGCCACCAGTTCCCGGGGAGGCGGGGAGCTGTTTTTT. Translation: CATSSRGGGELFF.